This T cell receptor beta chain was obtained from a study of glioma-infiltrating T cells. Amplification of TCR alpha and beta CDR3 regions from RNA used iRepertoire nested multiplex PCR. TCRdb analysed the multiplex PCR reads with MiXCR anew, one entry per CDR3 protein. Here the sample spans 300,000 to 450,000 distinct CDR3 sequences, more than 35% being singletons. Regarding the study as a whole: A blood CDR3 motif signature was depleted in highly divergent patients.

In its sample, this clonotype was seen a few times. Antigen specificity is unknown. The sample consisted of glioma tissue, nonneoplastic brain tissue, or PBMCs (not recorded which). This sequence was found in a human donor with low-grade glioma or glioblastoma, undergoing nonglioma brain surgery, or in good health (not recorded which).

The CDR3 sequence: CASSRTGGAEQYF. Written as DNA, the CDR3 is TGCGCCAGCAGCCGGACAGGGGGCGCGGAGCAGTACTTC. The chain recombines TRBV4-1 with TRBJ2-7, with 11 bases aligning to TRBD1. V was pared by 4 bases and J by 7 bases, with 3 bases of the junction left unmatched. CDR3 length equals 13 residues. Germline CDR1 MGHRA, CDR2 YSYEKL.